Each of the 28 T cell receptor beta chains below was sequenced from the same sample in a study of CD8 T cells in ankylosing spondylitis. Their antigens are not known. MiXCR, run by TCRdb on the 5' RACE reads, gives a single entry per CDR3 protein. The profile shows fewer than 550,000 distinct CDR3 sequences, about 5.7% of them singletons. Study results and limitations: Eight or nine highly homologous variants formed a TCR beta motif that appeared characteristic of ankylosing spondylitis blood.

Sequencing input: blood, either unsorted or a sorted T cell fraction (not recorded which). Receptors originate from a male donor with ankylosing spondylitis.

This clonotype has a count of ten or more. V usage is TRBV28 and J usage is TRBJ2-5; D is tentatively TRBD1 or TRBD2 (5 bases each). The CDR3 runs 14 residues. Germline lookup yields CDR1 MDHEN and CDR2 SYDVKM. Trimming stripped 5 bases from V and 1 base from J, with 11 bases between. This chain's CDR3 is CASSTRDVQETQYF. CDR3 DNA: TGTGCCAGCAGTACCCGGGACGTCCAAGAGACCCAGTACTTC.

This clonotype came up a few times. The rearrangement links TRBV20-1 to TRBJ2-1; 7 bases align to TRBD2. Germline loops: CDR1 DFQATT, CDR2 SNEGSKA (reference sequence). The CDR3 length is 15 residues. J gave up 2 bases and V 2 bases, and 6 bases lay outside the gene matches. CDR3 coding DNA: TGCAGTGCTAGAAAGGCTAGCGGAACCTACAATGAGCAGTTCTTC. Its translation is CSARKASGTYNEQFF.

This clonotype appeared once. Sequence at one end of the junction differs from germline and may be a read error. CDR3 amino acids: CASSLTDYNDQFF. Here the CDR3 DNA reads TGCGCCAGCAGCTTGACAGATTACAATGACCAGTTCTTC. The chain recombines TRBV5-1 with TRBJ2-1; no reliable D call. The CDR3 totals 13 residues. CDR1 and CDR2 (germline): SGHRS, YFSETQ. The full variable domain, with the rest looked up from reference TRBV5-1 and TRBJ2-1, is KAGVTQTPRYLIKTRGQQVTLSCSPISGHRSVSWYQQTPGQGLQFLFEYFSETQRNKGNFPGRFSGRQFSNSRSEMNVSTLELGDSALYLCASSLTDYNDQFFGPGTRLTVL.

This chain uses TRBV7-2 with TRBJ2-7; 8 nucleotides match TRBD1. Germline trimming cut 5 bases from V and 2 bases from J; bases unmatched to any gene: 2. Germline lookup yields CDR1 SGHTA and CDR2 FQGNSA. This CDR3 has 13 amino acids. The CDR3 protein is CASSMDRAYEQYF. CDR3 sequence (DNA): TGTGCCAGCAGCATGGACAGGGCCTACGAGCAGTACTTC.

This clonotype was picked up a small number of times. The V and J genes are TRBV27 and TRBJ1-1; D is possibly TRBD1 (5 bases). The CDR3 has 13 residues. V lost 6 bases, J lost 6 bases, and 14 bases lay in between. In germline, CDR1 is MNHEY, CDR2 SMNVEV (reference sequence). The DNA for the CDR3 is TGTGCCAGCAGGAGCTTTGGGGGGGCTGAAGCTTTCTTT. This sequence encodes CASRSFGGAEAFF.

This clonotype was picked up many times. The chain has TRBV7-8 and TRBJ1-3, with D possibly matching TRBD1 (6 bases). The CDR3 totals 14 residues. Germline V lookup: CDR1 SGHVS, CDR2 FQNEAQ. The ends were cut back, 5 bases at V and 3 bases at J, with 11 bases in the middle. CDR3 sequence reads: CASSEHRVGNTIYF. In nucleotides, the CDR3 is TGTGCCAGCAGCGAACACAGGGTTGGAAACACCATATATTTT.

This chain links TRBV29-1 with TRBJ2-5, with TRBD2 identical over 9 bases. J gave up 5 bases and V 7 bases, and 11 bases lay outside the gene matches. Germline lookup yields CDR1 SQVTM and CDR2 ANQGSEA. This CDR3 contains 14 residues. The CDR3 protein is CSAGGGRARETQYF. DNA of the CDR3: TGCAGCGCTGGGGGCGGGAGGGCCCGGGAGACCCAGTACTTC.

This clonotype was counted between two and nine times. The chain has TRBV7-2 and TRBJ2-5; D call uncertain. CDR1 is SGHTA and CDR2 is FQGNSA in the germline V gene. Trimming cost V 5 bases and J 5 bases, with 12 bases left between them. This CDR3 has 13 residues. The CDR3 DNA is TGTGCCAGCAGCAACGGGCTGGGGGAGACCCAGTACTTC. Protein: CASSNGLGETQYF.

This clonotype turned up a few times. This rearrangement joins TRBV20-1 to TRBJ2-3, with 8 positions matching TRBD2. The CDR3 spans 15 residues. The germline V gene encodes CDR1 DFQATT and CDR2 SNEGSKA (reference sequence). V lost 4 bases to trimming and J lost 3 bases; unmatched junction nucleotides: 9. The CDR3 coding sequence is TGCAGTGCTAACTACCCGGGGGGGCAGACAGATACGCAGTATTTT. Translation gives CSANYPGGQTDTQYF.

The chain joins TRBV5-4 to TRBJ2-3, with D perhaps being TRBD1 or TRBD2 (5 bases each). This CDR3 spans 16 amino acids. Per germline, CDR1 SGHNT and CDR2 YYREEE (reference sequence). The ends were cut back, 3 bases at V and 1 base at J, with 15 bases in the middle. Here the CDR3 DNA reads TGTGCCAGCAGCTCAAGTTCGGGACCAGGCACAGATACGCAGTATTTT. Protein product: CASSSSSGPGTDTQYF.

This clonotype occurred many times. This chain uses TRBV12-3 or TRBV12-4 with TRBJ1-2; D is unresolved. V was clipped by 2 bases and J by 7 bases, with 5 bases between them. The CDR3 has 11 residues. CDR3 protein: CASSLNSGYTF. CDR3 DNA sequence: TGTGCCAGCAGTTTAAATAGTGGCTACACCTTC.

This clonotype was seen repeatedly, ten times or more. The chain carries TRBV5-1 and TRBJ2-3; 9 bases align to TRBD1. Germline V CDR1 and CDR2: SGHRS, YFSETQ. The junction had 9 bases not matched to a gene; V was cut back by 7 bases and J by 6 bases. This CDR3 spans 14 amino acids. Written as DNA, the CDR3 is TGCGCCAGCGCCCGGGACAGGGTCGGGGATACGCAGTATTTT. It translates to CASARDRVGDTQYF.

This clonotype has more than one count but fewer than ten. The chain couples TRBV4-2 to TRBJ1-1; D unresolved. In germline, CDR1 is LGHNA, CDR2 YNFKEQ. V shed 0 bases and J shed 1 base, with 12 bases lying between them. The CDR3 totals 16 residues. The CDR3 is CASSQEWTRPNTEAFF. The CDR3 coding sequence is TGTGCCAGCAGCCAAGAGTGGACCCGACCGAACACTGAAGCTTTCTTT.

This clonotype was detected a few times. The V gene is TRBV6-5, the J gene TRBJ2-7, with D tentatively TRBD1 (5 bases). CDR1 MNHEY and CDR2 SVGAGI come from the germline V gene. This CDR3 region has 16 residues. V lost 4 bases to trimming and J lost 2 bases, with 18 bases between them. CDR3 in DNA: TGTGCCAGCAGTTCGGGTGGGGCAGGAATAACCTACGAGCAGTACTTC. Translating it yields CASSSGGAGITYEQYF.

V gene TRBV10-3 combines with J gene TRBJ2-1, with D uncertain. The CDR3 has 13 amino acids. Germline CDR1 and CDR2: ENHRY and SYGVKD. V dropped 3 bases and J dropped 14 bases, with 17 bases sitting between them. The DNA for the CDR3 is TGTGCCATCAGTGACCCGTGGGATGACTTTGAGTTCTTC. Its translation: CAISDPWDDFEFF.

This clonotype was detected many times. The chain combines TRBV11-2 with TRBJ2-2; TRBD1 matches at 7 bases. Germline assignment: CDR1 SGHAT and CDR2 FQNNGV. The CDR3 contains 16 residues. Germline trimming cut 2 bases from V and 3 bases from J; bases unmatched to any gene: 6. Written as DNA, the CDR3 is TGTGCCAGCAGCTTACCCGGGACAGCTTACACCGGGGAGCTGTTTTTT. It is translated as CASSLPGTAYTGELFF.

The chain joins TRBV20-1 to TRBJ2-2, with 10 bases matching TRBD1. The CDR3 is made up of 16 amino acids. Germline assignment: CDR1 DFQATT and CDR2 SNEGSKA (reference sequence). The CDR3 DNA reads TGCTGCGCTAGAGATCCCAGACAGGGGGCCACCGGGGAGCTGTTTTTT. Translation: CCARDPRQGATGELFF.

In this sample, this clonotype turned up many times. This chain joins TRBV7-2 and TRBJ1-6, with no clear D. The V and J ends lost 5 bases and 10 bases respectively, with 15 bases between them. The V gene's germline CDR1 is SGHTA and CDR2 FQGNSA. CDR3 length equals 14 residues. CDR3 nucleotide sequence: TGTGCCAGCAGCCAAAGAAGTAGCAGGTCACCCCTCCACTTT. Its translation is CASSQRSSRSPLHF. Filled out from reference TRBV7-2 and TRBJ1-6, the complete variable domain reads GAGVSQSPSNKVTEKGKDVELRCDPISGHTALYWYRQSLGQGLEFLIYFQGNSAPDKSGLPSDRFSAERTGGSVSTLTIQRTQQEDSAVYLCASSQRSSRSPLHFGNGTRLTVT.

This clonotype has at least ten counts. J is TRBJ2-7 and V is TRBV5-1, with TRBD1 as a possible D gene (6 bases). The length of the CDR3 is 17 residues. Looked up from germline, CDR1 is SGHRS and CDR2 is YFSETQ. Deletions cut 5 bases from V and 0 bases from J, with 21 bases between. CDR3 in DNA: TGCGCCAGCAGGCCTACCTCCCGGGACACCGCCTCCTACGAGCAGTACTTC. Amino acid sequence: CASRPTSRDTASYEQYF.

This clonotype came up many times. The chain combines TRBV6-2 or TRBV6-3 with TRBJ1-1, with D possibly matching TRBD1 (5 bases). The CDR3 has 16 amino acids. Germline CDR1 reads MNHEY; CDR2 reads SVGEGT. Trimming removed 6 bases from V and 4 bases from J, with 21 bases in between. The CDR3 DNA reads as TGTGCCAGCAGATCTGCCTTTCAGGTAAGGGGCACTGAAGCTTTCTTT. As protein: CASRSAFQVRGTEAFF.

The table lists this clonotype with many counts. In DNA, the CDR3 is TGCAGTGCTAGAGTGGCGGCCGACGCTTACGAGCAGTACTTC. It is translated as CSARVAADAYEQYF. The genes are TRBV20-1 and TRBJ2-7; D gene unclear. The germline V gene encodes CDR1 DFQATT and CDR2 SNEGSKA (reference sequence). V lost 1 base to trimming and J lost 4 bases, with 14 bases between them. The CDR3 loop spans 14 amino acids.

This clonotype has ten or more counts. CDR3: CASSEWGRTGYHEQYF. The DNA for the CDR3 is TGTGCCAGCAGTGAATGGGGCCGGACAGGGTACCACGAGCAGTACTTC. The chain links TRBV25-1 to TRBJ2-7, with 8 bases lining up with TRBD1. The CDR3 runs 16 residues. Germline V CDR1 and CDR2: MGHDK, SYGVNS. The V gene end was trimmed by 1 base and the J gene end by 5 bases; junction bases not matched to a gene: 10.

V usage is TRBV4-1 and J usage is TRBJ2-7; 8 bases agree with TRBD1. Unmatched junction bases numbered 5, after V lost 1 base and J lost 3 bases. The CDR3 has 15 residues. Germline-derived CDR1 and CDR2 are MGHRA and YSYEKL. The CDR3: CASSQVTGVIYEQYF. CDR3 nucleotides: TGCGCCAGCAGCCAAGTGACAGGGGTAATCTACGAGCAGTACTTC.

The genes are TRBV21-1 and TRBJ1-2. TRBV21-1 is annotated as a pseudogene. The CDR3 length is 15 residues. DNA for the CDR3: TGTGCCAGCACCCCGAGCGACGGTCCTAACTATGGCTACACCTTC. Protein product: CASTPSDGPNYGYTF.

This clonotype occurred many times. The V gene is TRBV7-9, the J gene TRBJ2-1, with D unresolved. CDR3 size: 16 residues. Trimming shortened V by 0 bases and J by 5 bases, and 14 bases separated the two germline ends. Germline lookup yields CDR1 SEHNR and CDR2 FQNEAQ (reference sequence). The CDR3 is CASSLARVNVHNEQFF. Here the CDR3 DNA reads TGTGCCAGCAGCTTAGCACGGGTGAATGTCCACAATGAGCAGTTCTTC.

Many counts were recorded for this clonotype. This chain connects TRBV18 to TRBJ2-3, with 8 bases fitting TRBD1. Germline values: CDR1 KGHSH, CDR2 LQKENI. The CDR3 has 16 residues. Trimming at V came to 3 bases and at J to 4 bases, leaving 9 bases not matched to a gene. CDR3 sequence: CASSPPGGAGPDTQYF. For the CDR3, the DNA is TGTGCCAGCTCACCTCCAGGGGGCGCGGGGCCAGATACGCAGTATTTT.

This clonotype was found many times. The chain joins TRBV7-2 to TRBJ2-7; 11 bases match TRBD2. Germline-derived CDR1 and CDR2 are SGHTA and FQGNSA. The V and J ends lost 6 bases and 3 bases, in that order; junction bases with no gene match: 7. CDR3 length equals 15 residues. In DNA form, the CDR3 reads TGTGCCAGCAGACCCCCCACTAGCGGGGGCTACGAGCAGTACTTC. Its protein product is CASRPPTSGGYEQYF.

This clonotype showed up many times. The V and J genes are TRBV4-1 and TRBJ1-3; D may be TRBD1 (6 bases). Germline CDR1 reads MGHRA; CDR2 reads YSYEKL. The CDR3 is 15 amino acids. Trimming removed 1 base from V and 4 bases from J, with 11 bases in between. CDR3 in amino acids: CASSQAGTLGNTIYF. The CDR3 DNA reads TGCGCCAGCAGCCAAGCCGGGACACTAGGAAACACCATATATTTT.